This is a list of T cell receptor beta chains from one sample in a study of T cells in Graves' hyperthyroidism and ophthalmopathy. TCRdb itself ran the multiplex PCR reads through MiXCR, one entry per CDR3 protein. The sample lists 500,000 to 600,000 distinct CDR3 sequences; roughly a sixth were seen once. The sample comprised blood. All receptors derive from a young woman with Graves' hyperthyroidism. Both conserved end residues are part of each CDR3. Each record gives: V gene, clone size, D gene, J gene, CDR3 protein, CDR3 DNA. D genes are given only for firm matches. Size values are once, few and many counts, or a class for expanded clones, and some rows have none.

TRBV11-2	many	TRBD1	TRBJ1-1	CASSLDRVQRLEAFF	TGTGCCAGCAGCCTCGACAGGGTCCAAAGGCTGGAAGCTTTCTTT
TRBV7-9	.	.	TRBJ1-5	CASSPTGPGPQHF	TGTGCCAGCAGCCCGACGGGGCCGGGGCCCCAGCATTTT
TRBV15	few	.	TRBJ1-2	CATSRDRAASANYGYTF	TGTGCCACCAGCAGAGATCGGGCGGCTTCAGCTAACTATGGCTACACCTTC
TRBV20-1	.	.	TRBJ1-2	CSARNRVNYGYTF	TGCAGTGCTAGAAACAGAGTTAACTATGGCTACACCTTC
TRBV11-3	many	TRBD1	TRBJ1-1	CASSLGQGGYTEAFF	TGTGCCAGCAGCCTGGGACAGGGAGGGTACACTGAAGCTTTCTTT
TRBV20-1	few	.	TRBJ2-2	CSARGRGSQGNTGELFF	TGCAGTGCTAGAGGACGTGGTTCGCAGGGAAACACCGGGGAGCTGTTTTTT
TRBV2	.	.	TRBJ2-1	CASSASGRDYNEQFF	TGTGCCAGCAGTGCCTCGGGACGGGACTACAATGAGCAGTTCTTC
TRBV24-1	many	.	TRBJ2-3	CATSDLPSPSTDTQYF	TGTGCCACCAGTGATTTGCCCAGTCCCAGCACAGATACGCAGTATTTT
TRBV7-9	.	.	TRBJ2-7	CASSFQSSDSPYEQYF	TGTGCCAGCAGCTTCCAGAGCTCCGACAGCCCCTACGAGCAGTACTTC
TRBV4-1	few	.	TRBJ1-2	CASSQPVRGSRYGYTF	TGCGCCAGCAGCCAACCGGTGAGAGGGTCGCGGTATGGCTACACCTTC
TRBV12-3/TRBV12-4	.	.	TRBJ2-7	CASREGLQEQYF	TGTGCCAGCAGAGAGGGGCTCCAAGAGCAGTACTTC
TRBV20-1	few	TRBD1	TRBJ2-7	CSARVRGLIFHEQYF	TGCAGTGCTAGAGTCAGGGGGCTTATTTTTCACGAGCAGTACTTC
TRBV11-3	.	TRBD2	TRBJ2-5	CASSLVLAGGHQETQYF	TGTGCCAGCAGCTTAGTATTGGCGGGGGGCCACCAAGAGACCCAGTACTTC
TRBV5-1	many	TRBD2	TRBJ2-3	CASSPTTSGSTSTDTQYF	TGCGCCAGCAGCCCTACTACTAGCGGGAGTACGAGCACAGATACGCAGTATTTT
TRBV7-9	many	.	TRBJ2-1	CASSFARHNEQFF	TGTGCCAGCAGCTTTGCTAGACACAATGAGCAGTTCTTC
TRBV28	.	.	TRBJ1-2	CASSSGARYTGYTF	TGTGCCAGCAGTTCCGGGGCGCGGTATACCGGCTACACCTTC
TRBV7-9	many	.	TRBJ2-5	CASSQRLLQETQYF	TGTGCCAGCAGCCAGAGGCTACTCCAAGAGACCCAGTACTTC
TRBV10-3	few	.	TRBJ2-7	CAISDQTYEQYF	TGTGCCATCAGTGACCAAACCTACGAGCAGTACTTC
TRBV20-1	.	.	TRBJ2-1	CSASDEGLEQFF	TGCAGTGCTAGCGACGAGGGCCTTGAGCAGTTCTTC
TRBV20-1	.	TRBD1	TRBJ1-5	CSTGTGGNQPQHF	TGCAGTACCGGGACAGGGGGCAATCAGCCCCAGCATTTT
TRBV6-1	many	.	TRBJ2-7	CASSSLRVGYEQYF	TGTGCCAGCAGTTCCCTTAGGGTTGGCTACGAGCAGTACTTC
TRBV29-1	many	TRBD1	TRBJ1-5	CSVGQGGDQPQHF	TGCAGCGTGGGACAGGGCGGGGATCAGCCCCAGCATTTT
TRBV29-1	few	.	TRBJ1-5	CSVSDGSNQPQHF	TGCAGCGTTTCCGATGGGAGCAATCAGCCCCAGCATTTT
TRBV7-3	.	.	TRBJ2-1	CASSLTGQSHNEQFF	TGTGCCAGCAGCTTAACGGGGCAGTCTCACAATGAGCAGTTCTTC
TRBV28	many	TRBD1	TRBJ2-3	CATQGGAADTQYF	TGTGCCACACAGGGGGGCGCTGCAGATACGCAGTATTTT
TRBV2	many	TRBD2	TRBJ2-1	CASRGASGAYEQFF	TGTGCCAGCAGAGGCGCTAGCGGGGCATATGAGCAGTTCTTC